The 2 T cell receptor beta chains given below trace back to one sample, sequenced in a study of T cell responses to AZD1222 COVID-19 vaccine. Profiling relied on immunoSEQ multiplex PCR, and the TCRdb table lists in-frame clones only, not all of them. Of around 100,000 clones listed, nearly 95% were seen once; the top ten hold around 1.7%. Sequences were derived from peripheral blood, sampled on day 0 of AZD1222 vaccination. The source of these receptors is an adult in good health.

CDR3 sequence (DNA): TGTGCCAGCAGCAAGCGTATCGGGACCAGCGTCGAGCAGTACTTC. Translation gives CASSKRIGTSVEQYF. The chain couples TRBV21-1 to TRBJ2-7. TRBV21-1 is marked as a pseudogene. CDR3 length equals 15 residues.

The gene calls are TRBV5-1 and TRBJ2-5; D not resolved. CDR3 length: 12 residues. Germline V lookup: CDR1 SGHRS, CDR2 YFSETQ. Trimming took off 4 bases at V and 0 bases at J, with 4 bases between the two ends. The DNA of the CDR3 is TGCGCCAGCAGCGACGACCAAGAGACCCAGTACTTC. Its protein product is CASSDDQETQYF. Full variable domain (outside the CDR3, taken from reference TRBV5-1 and TRBJ2-5): KAGVTQTPRYLIKTRGQQVTLSCSPISGHRSVSWYQQTPGQGLQFLFEYFSETQRNKGNFPGRFSGRQFSNSRSEMNVSTLELGDSALYLCASSDDQETQYFGPGTRLLVL.